A selection of T cell receptor beta chains follows, all from one sample in a study of blood T cells in healthy people across ages. Using its own MiXCR run on the 5' RACE reads, TCRdb lists one record per CDR3 protein. The sample contains hundreds of thousands of distinct CDR3 sequences, roughly 32% of which appear only once. Sequenced sample: blood. The receptors derive from a woman aged 80 or older in good health. Both conserved end residues are part of each CDR3. Each record gives: V gene, clone size, J gene, D gene, CDR3 protein, CDR3 DNA. The D gene is left open where the match is weak. The size entry is marked missing in some rows and otherwise reads once, few, many or a size class.

TRBV3-1,many,TRBJ2-1,TRBD2,CASSQGGGGARSQFF,TGTGCCAGCAGCCAAGGCGGCGGGGGGGCCCGTTCGCAGTTCTTC
TRBV6-6,many,TRBJ1-2,NA,CASSSQSNYGYTF,TGTGCCAGCAGTTCACAGTCCAACTATGGCTACACCTTC
TRBV5-4,many,TRBJ2-7,TRBD2,CASSLISGGAYEQYF,TGTGCCAGCAGCTTAATTAGCGGGGGGGCCTACGAGCAGTACTTC
TRBV5-6,NA,TRBJ2-4,NA,CASSLRWLELGKNIQYF,TGTGCCAGCAGCTTGCGGTGGCTAGAACTAGGCAAAAACATTCAGTACTTC
TRBV2,many,TRBJ2-1,TRBD1,CASNGRQGSYNEQFF,TGTGCCAGCAATGGTAGACAGGGGTCCTACAATGAGCAGTTCTTC
TRBV3-1,few,TRBJ1-5,NA,CTSSQGQRDQPQHF,TGTACCAGCAGCCAAGGACAGCGAGATCAGCCCCAGCATTTT
TRBV6-6,many,TRBJ1-4,NA,CASSLDGVAEKLFF,TGTGCCAGCAGTCTAGACGGGGTGGCAGAAAAACTGTTTTTT
TRBV27,NA,TRBJ1-4,NA,CASSPHAKVIGEKLFF,TGTGCCAGCAGTCCCCATGCGAAGGTGATCGGTGAAAAACTGTTTTTT
TRBV5-1,few,TRBJ1-1,TRBD1,CASSLTGKIEAEAFF,TGCGCCAGCAGCCTGACAGGGAAAATCGAGGCTGAAGCTTTCTTT
TRBV6-6,few,TRBJ2-1,NA,CASTTGPTNNEQFF,TGTGCCAGCACCACCGGGCCAACAAACAATGAGCAGTTCTTC
TRBV3-1,NA,TRBJ1-5,TRBD1,CASSLRTGLHQPQHF,TGTGCCAGCAGCCTCAGGACAGGATTACATCAGCCCCAGCATTTT
TRBV27,NA,TRBJ2-7,NA,CASTYMPGPYEQYF,TGTGCCAGCACCTACATGCCGGGCCCCTACGAGCAGTACTTC
TRBV6-2/TRBV6-3,NA,TRBJ1-5,NA,CASSYGDNQPQHF,TGTGCCAGCAGTTATGGGGACAATCAGCCCCAGCATTTT
TRBV29-1,many,TRBJ1-2,NA,CSGRLPHLNYGYTF,TGCAGCGGGAGGTTGCCGCACCTTAACTATGGCTACACCTTC
TRBV20-1,NA,TRBJ2-7,NA,CSTAGTPSEQYF,TGCAGTACTGCCGGGACACCGTCCGAGCAGTACTTC
TRBV15,many,TRBJ1-1,NA,CATTAGSRSGRAFF,TGTGCCACCACCGCGGGGTCCCGGTCCGGCCGGGCTTTCTTT
TRBV5-6,NA,TRBJ1-1,NA,CASSLWKIMNTEAFF,TGTGCCAGCAGCTTGTGGAAGATCATGAACACTGAAGCTTTCTTT
TRBV2,few,TRBJ1-4,NA,CASTLAGEGEKLFF,TGTGCCAGCACCCTGGCCGGGGAGGGGGAAAAACTGTTTTTT
TRBV4-1,NA,TRBJ2-2,TRBD2,CASSHRLAGGELFF,TGCGCCAGCAGCCATCGACTAGCGGGCGGGGAGCTGTTTTTT
TRBV25-1,many,TRBJ2-7,NA,CASTPGLSSYEQYF,TGTGCCAGCACCCCGGGACTGAGCTCCTACGAGCAGTACTTC
TRBV20-1,few,TRBJ2-2,TRBD2,CSARGLAFTGELFF,TGCAGTGCTAGGGGACTAGCATTCACCGGGGAGCTGTTTTTT
TRBV20-1,NA,TRBJ2-3,NA,CSSPLGGGLGDTQYF,TGCAGTTCCCCCCTGGGGGGGGGGCTGGGAGATACGCAGTATTTT
TRBV20-1,many,TRBJ2-1,TRBD1,CSAPLTGVSYNEQFF,TGCAGTGCTCCGCTGACAGGGGTATCCTACAATGAGCAGTTCTTC
TRBV28,many,TRBJ2-5,TRBD2,CASSPTTSGKETQYF,TGTGCCAGCAGTCCCACGACTAGCGGAAAAGAGACCCAGTACTTC
TRBV7-9,many,TRBJ2-1,TRBD2,CASSLLAGGPHEQFF,TGTGCCAGCAGCTTGCTAGCGGGGGGGCCCCATGAGCAGTTCTTC
TRBV7-9,many,TRBJ2-7,TRBD2,CASSSQTSGYTNEQYF,TGTGCCAGCAGCTCACAAACTAGCGGCTATACCAACGAGCAGTACTTC
TRBV10-3,NA,TRBJ2-4,NA,CAISALGYPYEQYF,TGTGCCATCAGTGCGCTAGGGTACCCCTATGAGCAGTACTTC
TRBV5-1,NA,TRBJ2-3,NA,CANSELSTDTQYF,TGCGCCAACTCGGAACTGAGCACAGATACGCAGTATTTT
TRBV5-1,many,TRBJ2-1,TRBD2,CASSGPRGGGAAEQFF,TGCGCCAGCAGCGGCCCTAGAGGCGGGGGGGCCGCTGAGCAGTTCTTC
TRBV6-1,NA,TRBJ2-1,TRBD1,CASSEGQDYNERFF,TGTGCCAGCAGTGAGGGACAGGATTACAATGAGCGGTTCTTT
TRBV10-3,NA,TRBJ2-1,NA,CAISERGTHEQFF,TGTGCCATCAGTGAGCGCGGGACTCATGAGCAGTTCTTC
TRBV7-8,many,TRBJ2-3,NA,CASSLGSERSTDTQYF,TGTGCCAGCAGCTTAGGCTCAGAGAGAAGCACAGATACGCAGTATTTT
TRBV18,NA,TRBJ2-1,NA,CASSPPFYNEQFF,TGTGCCAGCTCACCACCTTTCTACAATGAGCAGTTCTTC
TRBV4-2,few,TRBJ1-1,NA,CASSQDPGANTEAFF,TGTGCCAGCAGCCAAGATCCAGGGGCGAACACTGAAGCTTTCTTT
TRBV20-1,many,TRBJ1-4,NA,CSARDYRANEKLFF,TGCAGTGCTAGGGACTACAGGGCTAATGAAAAACTGTTTTTT
TRBV20-1,many,TRBJ2-7,TRBD2,CSAPRSGGAYEQYF,TGCAGTGCACCTAGGAGCGGGGGGGCCTACGAGCAGTACTTC
TRBV6-5,NA,TRBJ2-1,NA,CASSYSVRFIEQFF,TGTGCCAGCAGTTACTCGGTTAGATTTATTGAGCAGTTCTTC
TRBV7-9,NA,TRBJ1-5,NA,CASSDTGVDQPQHF,TGTGCCAGCAGCGACACGGGGGTAGATCAGCCCCAGCATTTT
TRBV5-1,NA,TRBJ1-6,NA,CASSLGVRNSPLHF,TGCGCCAGCAGCTTGGGGGTTAGAAATTCACCCCTCCACTTT
TRBV3-1,NA,TRBJ2-3,NA,CASSHARGASTDTQYF,TGTGCCAGCAGCCATGCACGGGGGGCGAGCACAGATACGCAGTATTTT
TRBV6-5,NA,TRBJ1-2,TRBD1,CASKPTGGVYGYTF,TGTGCCAGCAAACCGACAGGGGGCGTTTATGGCTACACCTTC
TRBV12-3/TRBV12-4,few,TRBJ2-7,TRBD2,CASSPGAGGSYNEQYF,TGTGCCAGCAGCCCTGGGGCGGGGGGTTCCTACAATGAGCAGTACTTC
TRBV9,many,TRBJ2-5,TRBD2,CASSPSGGEKETQYF,TGTGCCAGCAGCCCAAGTGGGGGGGAGAAAGAGACCCAGTACTTC
TRBV6-1,NA,TRBJ1-4,NA,CASSDGRTNEKLFF,TGTGCCAGCAGCGACGGACGAACTAATGAAAAACTGTTTTTT
TRBV7-3,many,TRBJ2-4,NA,CASSPGSEGGAKNIQYF,TGTGCCAGCAGCCCTGGTAGTGAGGGGGGGGCCAAAAACATTCAGTACTTC
TRBV5-6,many,TRBJ2-7,TRBD1,CASSFQQGARRIGEQYF,TGTGCCAGCAGCTTTCAACAGGGGGCGAGAAGGATCGGAGAGCAGTACTTC
TRBV7-2,once,TRBJ2-5,NA,CASSSLLLAAAVETQYF,TGTGCCAGCAGCTCGCTGCTTTTGGCGGCAGCGGTCGAGACCCAGTACTTC
TRBV28,many,TRBJ1-6,NA,CASTTPSLGAKKGTPLHF,TGTGCCAGCACTACCCCCTCGTTAGGGGCGAAAAAAGGGACACCCCTCCACTTT
TRBV20-1,few,TRBJ2-2,NA,CSAAQTYRTNTGELFF,TGCAGTGCCGCCCAAACCTACAGGACGAACACCGGGGAGCTGTTTTTT
TRBV6-5,many,TRBJ1-1,NA,CASSYDTEAFF,TGTGCCAGCAGTTACGACACTGAAGCTTTCTTT
TRBV2,many,TRBJ2-3,NA,CASRGQSHTQYF,TGTGCCAGCAGAGGACAGAGCCATACGCAGTATTTT
TRBV20-1,NA,TRBJ2-1,TRBD1,CSAPGQGDYNEQFF,TGCAGTGCTCCGGGACAGGGTGACTACAATGAGCAGTTCTTC
TRBV6-2/TRBV6-3,many,TRBJ2-1,NA,CASTLRLVGNNEQFF,TGTGCCAGCACCTTGAGACTAGTGGGTAACAATGAGCAGTTCTTC
TRBV5-1,many,TRBJ2-7,TRBD1,CASSFAGDRADEQYF,TGCGCCAGCAGCTTCGCTGGAGACAGGGCGGACGAGCAGTACTTC
TRBV6-1,many,TRBJ1-4,NA,CASSAPDGFKVFF,TGTGCCAGCAGCGCCCCGGATGGGTTTAAGGTGTTTTTT
TRBV28,few,TRBJ1-2,NA,CASSLQQRYGYTF,TGTGCCAGCAGTTTACAACAGAGATATGGCTACACCTTC
TRBV6-5,NA,TRBJ2-1,TRBD2,CASSYSRGAGGSYNEQFF,TGTGCCAGCAGTTACTCCCGGGGAGCGGGGGGCTCTTACAATGAGCAGTTCTTC
TRBV20-1,many,TRBJ1-2,TRBD1,CSARPTGGENYGYTF,TGCAGTGCTAGACCAACAGGGGGCGAGAACTATGGCTACACCTTC
TRBV7-2,many,TRBJ1-6,NA,CASRADVYSPLHF,TGTGCCAGCAGGGCGGACGTCTATTCACCCCTCCACTTT
TRBV20-1,many,TRBJ1-2,TRBD1,CSADPRQGGYGYTF,TGCAGTGCTGACCCCAGACAGGGAGGCTATGGCTACACCTTC